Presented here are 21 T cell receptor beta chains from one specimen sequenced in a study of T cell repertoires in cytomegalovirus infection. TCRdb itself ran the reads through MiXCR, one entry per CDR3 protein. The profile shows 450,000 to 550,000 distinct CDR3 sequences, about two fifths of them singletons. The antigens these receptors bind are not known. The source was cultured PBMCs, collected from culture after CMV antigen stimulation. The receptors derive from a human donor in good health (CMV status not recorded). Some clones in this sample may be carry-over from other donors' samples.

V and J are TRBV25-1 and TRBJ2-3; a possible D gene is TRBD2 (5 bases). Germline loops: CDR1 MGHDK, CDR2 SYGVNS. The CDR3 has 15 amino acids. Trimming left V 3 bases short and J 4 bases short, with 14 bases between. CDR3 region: CASSDSRMGADTQYF. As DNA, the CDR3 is TGTGCCAGCAGTGACTCCCGGATGGGAGCAGATACGCAGTATTTT.

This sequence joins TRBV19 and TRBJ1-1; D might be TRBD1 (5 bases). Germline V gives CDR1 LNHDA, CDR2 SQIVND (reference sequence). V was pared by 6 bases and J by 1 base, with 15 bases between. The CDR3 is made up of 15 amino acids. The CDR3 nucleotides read TGTGCCAGTAGCCCCGGGGGGTCTGGGAACACTGAAGCTTTCTTT. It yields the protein CASSPGGSGNTEAFF. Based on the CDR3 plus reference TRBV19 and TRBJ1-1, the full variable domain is DGGITQSPKYLFRKEGQNVTLSCEQNLNHDAMYWYRQDPGQGLRLIYYSQIVNDFQKGDIAEGYSVSREKKESFPLTVTSAQKNPTAFYLCASSPGGSGNTEAFFGQGTRLTVV.

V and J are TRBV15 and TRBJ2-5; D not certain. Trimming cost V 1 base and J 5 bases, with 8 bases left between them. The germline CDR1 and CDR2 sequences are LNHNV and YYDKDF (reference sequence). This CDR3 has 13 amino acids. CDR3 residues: CATSRGSSETQYF. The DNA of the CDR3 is TGTGCCACCAGCAGAGGCAGTTCGGAGACCCAGTACTTC.

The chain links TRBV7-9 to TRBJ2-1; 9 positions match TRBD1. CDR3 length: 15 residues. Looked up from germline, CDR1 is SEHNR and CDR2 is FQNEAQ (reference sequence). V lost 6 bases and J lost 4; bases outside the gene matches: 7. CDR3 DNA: TGTGCCAGCAGGGGGGGACAGGGTTTGTACAATGAGCAGTTCTTC. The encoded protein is CASRGGQGLYNEQFF.

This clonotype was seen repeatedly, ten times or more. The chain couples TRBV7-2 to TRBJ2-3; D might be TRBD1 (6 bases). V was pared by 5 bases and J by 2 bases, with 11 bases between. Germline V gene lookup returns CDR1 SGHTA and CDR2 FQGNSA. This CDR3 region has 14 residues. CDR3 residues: CASSQQGATDTQYF. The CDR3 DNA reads TGTGCCAGCAGCCAACAGGGAGCCACAGATACGCAGTATTTT. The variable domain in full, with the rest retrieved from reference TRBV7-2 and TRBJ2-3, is GAGVSQSPSNKVTEKGKDVELRCDPISGHTALYWYRQSLGQGLEFLIYFQGNSAPDKSGLPSDRFSAERTGGSVSTLTIQRTQQEDSAVYLCASSQQGATDTQYFGPGTRLTVL.

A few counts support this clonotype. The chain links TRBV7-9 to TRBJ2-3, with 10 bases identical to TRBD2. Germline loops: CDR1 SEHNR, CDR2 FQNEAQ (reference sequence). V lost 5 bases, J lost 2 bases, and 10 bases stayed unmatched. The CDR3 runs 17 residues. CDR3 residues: CASSARTSGRLTDTQYF. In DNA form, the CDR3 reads TGTGCCAGCAGCGCCCGGACTAGCGGTAGACTCACAGATACGCAGTATTTT.

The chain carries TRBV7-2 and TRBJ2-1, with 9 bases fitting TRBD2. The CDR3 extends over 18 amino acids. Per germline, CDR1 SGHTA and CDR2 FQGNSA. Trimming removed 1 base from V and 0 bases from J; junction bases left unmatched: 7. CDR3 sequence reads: CASSLGLAGRSSYNEQFF. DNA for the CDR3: TGTGCCAGCAGCTTAGGCCTAGCGGGGAGGAGCTCCTACAATGAGCAGTTCTTC.

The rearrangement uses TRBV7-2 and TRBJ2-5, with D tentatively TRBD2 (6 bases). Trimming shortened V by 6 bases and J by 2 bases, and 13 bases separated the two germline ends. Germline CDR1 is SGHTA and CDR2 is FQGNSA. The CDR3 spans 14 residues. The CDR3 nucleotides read TGTGCCAGCAGACAGACTAGTTCGCAAGAGACCCAGTACTTC. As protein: CASRQTSSQETQYF.

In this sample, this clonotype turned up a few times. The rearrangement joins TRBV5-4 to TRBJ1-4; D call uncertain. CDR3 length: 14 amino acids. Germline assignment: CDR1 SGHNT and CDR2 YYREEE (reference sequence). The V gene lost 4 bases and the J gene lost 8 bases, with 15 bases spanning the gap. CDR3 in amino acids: CASSPRGEGEKLFF. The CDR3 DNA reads TGTGCCAGCAGCCCCCGTGGAGAAGGGGAAAAACTGTTTTTT.

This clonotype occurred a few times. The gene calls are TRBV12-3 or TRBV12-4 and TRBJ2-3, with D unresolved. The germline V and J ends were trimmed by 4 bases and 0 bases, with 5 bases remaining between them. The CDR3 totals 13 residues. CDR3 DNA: TGTGCCAGCAGTTATTTCAGCACAGATACGCAGTATTTT. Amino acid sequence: CASSYFSTDTQYF.

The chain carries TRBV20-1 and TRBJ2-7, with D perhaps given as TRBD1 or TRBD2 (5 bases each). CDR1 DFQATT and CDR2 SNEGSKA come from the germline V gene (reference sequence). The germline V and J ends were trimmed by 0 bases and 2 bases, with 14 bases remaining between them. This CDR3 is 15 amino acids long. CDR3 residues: CSARDWWGKPYEQYF. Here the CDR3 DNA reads TGCAGTGCTAGAGATTGGTGGGGGAAACCCTACGAGCAGTACTTC.

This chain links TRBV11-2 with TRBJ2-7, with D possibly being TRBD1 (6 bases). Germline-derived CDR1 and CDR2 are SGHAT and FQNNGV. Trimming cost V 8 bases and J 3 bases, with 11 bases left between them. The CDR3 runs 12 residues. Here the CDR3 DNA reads TGTGCCAGCCGACAGGTTAACTACGAGCAGTACTTC. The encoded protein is CASRQVNYEQYF.

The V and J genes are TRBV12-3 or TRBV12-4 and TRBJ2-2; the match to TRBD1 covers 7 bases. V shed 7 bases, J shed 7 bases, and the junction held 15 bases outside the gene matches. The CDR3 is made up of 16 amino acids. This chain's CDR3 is CASTKSSGTVIGELFF. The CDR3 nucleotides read TGTGCCAGCACCAAATCCTCCGGGACAGTGATCGGGGAGCTGTTTTTT.

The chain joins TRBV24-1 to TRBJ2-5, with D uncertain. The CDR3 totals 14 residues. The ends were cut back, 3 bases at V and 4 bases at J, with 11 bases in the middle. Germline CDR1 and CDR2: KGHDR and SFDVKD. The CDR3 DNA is TGTGCCACCAGTGATCCGGGTTTGGGAGAGACCCAGTACTTC. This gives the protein CATSDPGLGETQYF.

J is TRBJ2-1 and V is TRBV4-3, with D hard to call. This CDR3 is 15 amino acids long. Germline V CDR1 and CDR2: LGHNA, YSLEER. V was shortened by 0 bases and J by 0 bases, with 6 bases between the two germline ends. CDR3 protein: CASSQEPRSYNEQFF. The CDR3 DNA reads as TGCGCCAGCAGCCAAGAACCACGCTCCTACAATGAGCAGTTCTTC.

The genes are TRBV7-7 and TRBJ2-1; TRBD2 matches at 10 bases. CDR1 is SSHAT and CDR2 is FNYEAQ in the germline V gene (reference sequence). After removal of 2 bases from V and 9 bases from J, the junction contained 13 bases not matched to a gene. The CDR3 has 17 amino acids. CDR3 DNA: TGTGCCAGCAGCTTATCACTCACTAGCGGGGTATATGGTGAGCAGTTCTTC. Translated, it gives CASSLSLTSGVYGEQFF. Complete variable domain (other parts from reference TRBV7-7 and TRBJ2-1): GAGVSQSPRYKVTKRGQDVTLRCDPISSHATLYWYQQALGQGPEFLTYFNYEAQPDKSGLPSDRFSAERPEGSISTLTIQRTEQRDSAMYRCASSLSLTSGVYGEQFFGPGTRLTVL.

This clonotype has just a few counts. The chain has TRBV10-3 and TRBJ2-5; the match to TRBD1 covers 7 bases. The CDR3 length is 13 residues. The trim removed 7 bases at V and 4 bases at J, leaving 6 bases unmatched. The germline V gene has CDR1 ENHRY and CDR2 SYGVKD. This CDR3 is CAITSRQGETQYF. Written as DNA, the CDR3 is TGTGCCATCACCAGTCGACAGGGAGAGACCCAGTACTTC.

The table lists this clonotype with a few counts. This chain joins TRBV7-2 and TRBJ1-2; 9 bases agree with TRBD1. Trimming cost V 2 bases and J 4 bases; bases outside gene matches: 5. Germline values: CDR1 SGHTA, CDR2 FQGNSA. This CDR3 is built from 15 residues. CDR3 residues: CASSLSGTGSYGYTF. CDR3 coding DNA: TGTGCCAGCAGCTTATCGGGGACAGGGAGCTATGGCTACACCTTC.

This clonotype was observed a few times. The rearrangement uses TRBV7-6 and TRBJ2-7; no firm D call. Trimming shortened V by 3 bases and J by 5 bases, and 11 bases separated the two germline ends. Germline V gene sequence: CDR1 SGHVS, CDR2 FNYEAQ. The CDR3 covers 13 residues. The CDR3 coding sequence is TGTGCCAGCAGCTTTAAGGGAAGGCACGAGCAGTACTTC. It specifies CASSFKGRHEQYF.

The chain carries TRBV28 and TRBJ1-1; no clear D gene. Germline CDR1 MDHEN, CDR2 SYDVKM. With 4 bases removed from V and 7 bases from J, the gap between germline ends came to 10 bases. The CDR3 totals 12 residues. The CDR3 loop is CASSSDLGEAFF. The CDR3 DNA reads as TGTGCCAGCAGTTCGGATCTGGGTGAAGCTTTCTTT.

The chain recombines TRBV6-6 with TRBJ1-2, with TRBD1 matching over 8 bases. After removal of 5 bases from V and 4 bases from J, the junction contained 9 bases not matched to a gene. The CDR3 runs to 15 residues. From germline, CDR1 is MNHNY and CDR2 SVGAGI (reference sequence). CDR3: CASSPTSTGGYGYTF. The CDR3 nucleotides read TGTGCCAGCAGTCCCACTTCAACAGGGGGCTATGGCTACACCTTC.